This is a list of T cell receptor beta chains from one sample in a study of vaccination and CD4 T cells after COVID-19. These TCRs' antigens remain unknown. TCRdb analysed the PCR reads with MiXCR anew, one entry per CDR3 protein. The data show around 20,000 distinct CDR3 sequences, roughly 50% seen once. The sequenced sample was CD4+ T cells from blood, cultured in vitro. These receptors all stem from a human donor who had recovered from COVID-19. The CDR3 runs from the conserved cysteine through the conserved F or W. D genes are given only for firm matches. The size field is filled for only some rows; it gives once, few, many or a size class.

D gene	V gene	J gene	clone size	CDR3 DNA	CDR3 protein
-	TRBV11-2	TRBJ1-2	-	TGTGCCAGCAGCTTAGATCCGGGGGGGGTAGGTGGCTACACCTTC	CASSLDPGGVGGYTF
-	TRBV20-1	TRBJ2-5	few	TGCAGTGCTAGAGGGCCTGGGGACCAAGAGACCCAGTACTTC	CSARGPGDQETQYF
-	TRBV27	TRBJ2-2	few	TGTGCCAGCAGTTTAGTAGGGGTGAACACCGGGGAGCTGTTTTTT	CASSLVGVNTGELFF
TRBD2	TRBV20-1	TRBJ2-1	-	TGCAGTGCAACAGCGGGAGGGTACAATGAGCAGTTCTTC	CSATAGGYNEQFF
-	TRBV20-1	TRBJ2-3	once	TGCAGTGCTAGAGGGGGCGCGGCGGTCACAGATACGCAGTATTTT	CSARGGAAVTDTQYF
-	TRBV7-9	TRBJ1-3	-	TGTGCCAGCAGCGTCACCGGGACCCCTGGAAACACCATATATTTT	CASSVTGTPGNTIYF
-	TRBV5-1	TRBJ1-1	-	TGCGCCAGCAGCCCCGGGGACGGGGTGCGAACTGAAGCTTTCTTT	CASSPGDGVRTEAFF
-	TRBV11-2	TRBJ2-5	-	TGTGCCAGCAGCGGGGCCAGCGGGCCAGGAGAGACCCAGTACTTC	CASSGASGPGETQYF
TRBD1	TRBV20-1	TRBJ1-1	-	TGCAGTGCTAGAGGGGGGGAGGGACAGGGCTTTGAAGCTTTCTTT	CSARGGEGQGFEAFF
-	TRBV24-1	TRBJ2-3	few	TGTGCCACCAGTGATTTTGCCAGCACAGATACGCAGTATTTT	CATSDFASTDTQYF
TRBD1	TRBV19	TRBJ1-5	few	TGTGCCAGTAGTATACATACAGGGGCCCTAAATCAGCCCCAGCATTTT	CASSIHTGALNQPQHF
TRBD2	TRBV6-5	TRBJ2-7	-	TGTGCCAGCAGTTCCCAGACTAGCGGGATGGGGTACGAGCAGTACTTC	CASSSQTSGMGYEQYF
-	TRBV20-1	TRBJ2-1	-	TGCAGTGCTAGAGGGGGCGGGCCCTCCTACAATGAGCAGTTCTTC	CSARGGGPSYNEQFF
-	TRBV6-1	TRBJ1-5	-	TGTGCCAGCAGTGAGATGGCGGGCGTAGGTCAGCCCCAGCATTTT	CASSEMAGVGQPQHF
TRBD2	TRBV12-3/TRBV12-4	TRBJ2-2	-	TGTGCCAGCAGCCGGACTAGCCCCGGGGAGCTGTTTTTT	CASSRTSPGELFF
-	TRBV2	TRBJ2-3	-	TGTGCCAGCAGTGAGGGAGGAGGCACAGATACGCAGTATTTT	CASSEGGGTDTQYF
-	TRBV20-1	TRBJ1-6	-	TGCAGTGCTAGGATCTCAGGGTTCCGTAATTCACCCCTCCACTTT	CSARISGFRNSPLHF
-	TRBV24-1	TRBJ1-2	few	TGTGCCACCAGTGTAACGGATAACTATGGCTACACCTTC	CATSVTDNYGYTF
-	TRBV30	TRBJ2-6	-	TGTGCCTGGAGTGGGGGGGCGTTACTAACTGGGGCCAACGTCCTGACTTTC	CAWSGGALLTGANVLTF
-	TRBV20-1	TRBJ1-2	few	TGCAGTGCTAGATCCCTGGGGGGAGGGGACTATGGCTACACCTTC	CSARSLGGGDYGYTF
TRBD1	TRBV9	TRBJ2-5	-	TGTGCCAGCATCTCCCCTTTGGGACAGGGTGAGAGAGAGACCCAGTACTTC	CASISPLGQGERETQYF
-	TRBV12-3/TRBV12-4	TRBJ2-1	-	TGTGCCAGCAGTTTAGACAAGAATGAGCAGTTCTTC	CASSLDKNEQFF
-	TRBV2	TRBJ1-6	-	TGTGCCAGCAGTGAATCTTATACAGGGTACTCACCCCTCCACTTT	CASSESYTGYSPLHF
-	TRBV27	TRBJ1-6	few	TGTGCCAGCAGTTTATCGAATCTTATAGGGAGAGGTTCACCCCTCCACTTT	CASSLSNLIGRGSPLHF
-	TRBV29-1	TRBJ1-1	-	TGCAGCACCAGACAGAAGACCATGAACACTGAAGCTTTCTTT	CSTRQKTMNTEAFF
-	TRBV6-5	TRBJ1-1	few	TGTGCCAGCAGTTACGGGGGTTCGGACACTGAAGCTTTCTTT	CASSYGGSDTEAFF
-	TRBV6-2/TRBV6-3	TRBJ1-2	once	TGTGCCAGCAGTTATCTGTCCACCAGATACTATGGCTACACCTTC	CASSYLSTRYYGYTF
-	TRBV2	TRBJ2-3	-	TGTGCCAGCATGGAGGAAATCCTTGTCACAGATACGCAGTATTTT	CASMEEILVTDTQYF
-	TRBV28	TRBJ1-5	-	TGTGCCAGCAGCTCTCGGGGCCTTAATCAGCCCCAGCATTTT	CASSSRGLNQPQHF
TRBD2	TRBV20-1	TRBJ2-1	-	TGCAGTGGACGACTAGCGGGATTTGAGCAGTTCTTC	CSGRLAGFEQFF
-	TRBV18	TRBJ1-5	-	TGTGCCAGCTCACAAGGGTCGTCCAATCAGCCCCAGCATTTT	CASSQGSSNQPQHF
-	TRBV30	TRBJ1-5	-	TGTGCCTGGAGTGAGACCCAGGGTCACAATCAGCCCCAGCATTTT	CAWSETQGHNQPQHF
-	TRBV9	TRBJ2-7	-	TGTGCCAGCAGCGTAGGTTCTGCGTCAGGGGTTGTCCACTACGAGCAGTACTTC	CASSVGSASGVVHYEQYF
TRBD1	TRBV19	TRBJ2-2	-	TGTGCCAGTACCATGCCGGGACAGGGTCGCCCCGGGGAGCTGTTTTTT	CASTMPGQGRPGELFF
-	TRBV24-1	TRBJ1-2	few	TGTGCCACCAGTGACGGAGGCAGGGCGGACTATGGCTACACCTTC	CATSDGGRADYGYTF
TRBD1	TRBV4-2	TRBJ1-5	-	TGTGCCAGCAGCCAAGAGACAGGGGGCAATCAGCCCCAGCATTTT	CASSQETGGNQPQHF
-	TRBV18	TRBJ1-1	-	TGTGCCAGCTTTGGACGGGGGAACACTGAAGCTTTCTTT	CASFGRGNTEAFF